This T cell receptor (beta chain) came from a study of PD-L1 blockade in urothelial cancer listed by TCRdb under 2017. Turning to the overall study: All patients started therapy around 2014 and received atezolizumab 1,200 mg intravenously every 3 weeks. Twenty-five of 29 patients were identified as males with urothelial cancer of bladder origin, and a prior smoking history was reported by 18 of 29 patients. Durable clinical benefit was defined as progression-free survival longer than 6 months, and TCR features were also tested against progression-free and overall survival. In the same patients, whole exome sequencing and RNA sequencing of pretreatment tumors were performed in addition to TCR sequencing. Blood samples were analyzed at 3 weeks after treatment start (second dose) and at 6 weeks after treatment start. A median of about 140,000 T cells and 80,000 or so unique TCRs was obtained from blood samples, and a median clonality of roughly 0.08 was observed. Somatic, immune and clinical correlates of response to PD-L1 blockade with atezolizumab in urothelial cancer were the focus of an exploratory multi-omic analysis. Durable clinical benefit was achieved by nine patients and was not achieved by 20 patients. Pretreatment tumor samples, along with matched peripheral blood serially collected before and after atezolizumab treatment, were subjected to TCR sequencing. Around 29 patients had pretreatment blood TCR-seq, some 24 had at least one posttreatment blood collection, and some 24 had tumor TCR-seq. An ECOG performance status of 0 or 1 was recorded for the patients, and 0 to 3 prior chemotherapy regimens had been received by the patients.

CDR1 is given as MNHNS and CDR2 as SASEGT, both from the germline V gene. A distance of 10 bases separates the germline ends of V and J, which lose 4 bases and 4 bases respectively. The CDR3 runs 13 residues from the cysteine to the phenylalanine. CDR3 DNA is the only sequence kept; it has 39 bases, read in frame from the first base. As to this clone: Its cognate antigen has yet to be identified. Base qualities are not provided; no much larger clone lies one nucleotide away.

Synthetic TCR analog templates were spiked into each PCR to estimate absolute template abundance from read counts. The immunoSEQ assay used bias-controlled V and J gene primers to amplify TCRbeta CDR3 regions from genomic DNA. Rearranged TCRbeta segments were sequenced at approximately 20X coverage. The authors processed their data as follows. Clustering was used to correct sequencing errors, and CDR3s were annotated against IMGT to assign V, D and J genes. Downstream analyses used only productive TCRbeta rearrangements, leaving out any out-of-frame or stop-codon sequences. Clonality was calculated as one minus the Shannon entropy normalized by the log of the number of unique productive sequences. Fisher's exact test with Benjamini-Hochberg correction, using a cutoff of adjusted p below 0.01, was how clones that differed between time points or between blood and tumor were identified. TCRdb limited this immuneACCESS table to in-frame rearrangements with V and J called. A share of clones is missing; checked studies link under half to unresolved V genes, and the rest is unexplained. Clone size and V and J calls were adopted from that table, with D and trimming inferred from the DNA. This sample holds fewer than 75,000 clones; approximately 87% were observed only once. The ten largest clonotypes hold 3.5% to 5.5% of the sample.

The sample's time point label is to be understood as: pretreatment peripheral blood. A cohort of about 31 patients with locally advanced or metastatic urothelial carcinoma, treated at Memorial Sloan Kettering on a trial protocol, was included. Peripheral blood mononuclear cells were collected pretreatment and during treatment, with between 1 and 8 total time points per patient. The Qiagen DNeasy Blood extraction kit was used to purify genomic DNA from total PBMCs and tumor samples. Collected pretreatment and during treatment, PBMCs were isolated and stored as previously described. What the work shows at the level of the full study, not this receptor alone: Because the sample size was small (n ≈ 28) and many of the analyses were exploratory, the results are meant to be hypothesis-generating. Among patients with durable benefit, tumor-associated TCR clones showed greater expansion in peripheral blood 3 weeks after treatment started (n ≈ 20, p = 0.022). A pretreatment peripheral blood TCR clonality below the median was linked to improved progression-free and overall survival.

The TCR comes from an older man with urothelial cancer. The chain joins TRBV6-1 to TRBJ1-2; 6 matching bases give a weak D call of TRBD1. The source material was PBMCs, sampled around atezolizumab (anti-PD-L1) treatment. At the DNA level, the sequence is TGTGCCAGCAGTGGACAGGTGATCTATGGCTACACCTTC. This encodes CASSGQVIYGYTF.